The 5 T cell receptor beta chains below were found in one sample sequenced in a study of cytomegalovirus exposure and HLA in healthy donors. Primers for the PCR totalled 60 Vbeta and 13 Jbeta. Profiling relied on immunoSEQ multiplex PCR, and the TCRdb table lists in-frame clones only, not all of them. Of 120,000 to 150,000 clones listed, about 74% are singletons. The sequenced sample consisted of PBMCs. These receptor sequences come from a woman in her fifties or sixties in good health and CMV-seronegative.

On this clone itself: Mismatch with germline at one junction end may stem from a read error. The rearrangement uses TRBV7-9 and TRBJ2-1; D not resolved. The CDR3 spans 11 residues. Per germline, CDR1 SEHNR and CDR2 FQNEAQ (reference sequence). This chain's CDR3 is CSSRSGQEQFF. CDR3 bases: TGTTCCAGCAGATCAGGTCAGGAGCAGTTCTTC.

The chain has TRBV2 and TRBJ1-2; D may be TRBD1 (5 bases). The CDR3 is made up of 12 amino acids. The germline V gene encodes CDR1 SNHLY and CDR2 FYNNEI. With 6 bases removed from V and 7 bases from J, the gap between germline ends came to 12 bases. The chain's CDR3 is CASRSIGVGYTF. DNA for the CDR3: TGTGCCAGCAGGAGTATAGGGGTTGGCTACACCTTC. The variable domain in full, completed from reference TRBV2 and TRBJ1-2, reads EPEVTQTPSHQVTQMGQEVILRCVPISNHLYFYWYRQILGQKVEFLVSFYNNEISEKSEIFDDQFSVERPDGSNFTLKIRSTKLEDSAMYFCASRSIGVGYTFGSGTRLTVV.

J is TRBJ2-5 and V is TRBV5-1; 12 bases line up with TRBD1. Germline-derived CDR1 and CDR2 are SGHRS and YFSETQ. The CDR3 runs 15 residues. The V segment lost 7 bases and the J segment 4 bases; nucleotides outside the gene matches: 8. This CDR3 reads CASEPGQGAGETQYF. CDR3 DNA sequence: TGCGCCAGCGAACCGGGACAGGGGGCTGGAGAGACCCAGTACTTC.

This clone showed up just once. This chain uses TRBV6-1 with TRBJ1-1; TRBD1 aligns across 8 bases. Germline CDR1 is MNHNS and CDR2 is SASEGT. The CDR3 runs 15 residues. The ends lost 6 bases at V and 1 base at J; junction bases unmatched: 7. This CDR3 is CASRESGGSNTEAFF. The DNA of the CDR3 is TGTGCCAGCAGGGAATCAGGGGGCTCGAACACTGAAGCTTTCTTT.

The V gene is TRBV9, the J gene TRBJ2-7, with TRBD1 matching 7 bases. Germline V gene sequence: CDR1 SGDLS, CDR2 YYNGEE. The V and J ends lost 0 bases and 1 base, in that order; junction bases with no gene match: 7. The CDR3 has 16 residues. DNA of the CDR3: TGTGCCAGCAGCGTAGGGGCCGGGACAGAATCCTACGAGCAGTACTTC. The encoded protein is CASSVGAGTESYEQYF.